The 5 T cell receptor beta chains below all came from one sample that was sequenced in a study of post-analysis software for immune sequencing data. The study, taken as a whole, reports: There were a handful of TRBV segments more frequent in patients than controls, and TRBV5-6, TRBV5-1 and TRBV20-1 were among them.

Each TCR beta cDNA library carried unique molecular identifiers. TCRdb analysed the PCR reads with MiXCR anew, one entry per CDR3 protein. The data hold about 500,000 distinct CDR3 sequences, with roughly 46% observed a single time. Their antigens are not known. Sequencing was performed on blood. These receptors came from a girl aged 5 to 17 with multiple sclerosis.

V is TRBV6-5 and J is TRBJ2-3, with D perhaps TRBD2 (5 bases). Trimming left V 11 bases short and J 2 bases short, with 20 bases between. The CDR3 loop spans 15 amino acids. Germline lookup yields CDR1 MNHEY and CDR2 SVGAGI. For the CDR3, the DNA is TGTGCCTCTAGAGTAAGCGGATCGCTCACAGATACGCAGTATTTT. Amino acid sequence: CASRVSGSLTDTQYF.

The J gene is TRBJ2-2, the V gene TRBV24-1; perhaps TRBD2 as D (6 bases). This CDR3 comprises 17 residues. Trimming removed 0 bases at V and 1 base at J, with 11 bases between. Germline assignment: CDR1 KGHDR and CDR2 SFDVKD. DNA of the CDR3: TGTGCCACCAGTGATTTGATGGCGGGGATGAACACCGGGGAGCTGTTTTTT. This codes for CATSDLMAGMNTGELFF.

This chain uses TRBV7-2 with TRBJ2-5; D possibly matches TRBD1 or TRBD2 (5 bases each). CDR3 length: 15 amino acids. The germline V and J ends were trimmed by 1 base and 2 bases, with 11 bases remaining between them. Germline V lookup: CDR1 SGHTA, CDR2 FQGNSA. The CDR3 DNA reads as TGTGCCAGCAGCTTAGTGAGGGGACGGCAAGAGACCCAGTACTTC. Translated: CASSLVRGRQETQYF.

The CDR3 loop reads CASGTSGSSSYEQYF. In nucleotides, the CDR3 is TGTGCCAGCGGGACTAGCGGGAGTTCGTCCTACGAGCAGTACTTC. This chain links TRBV10-3 with TRBJ2-7; 14 bases fit TRBD2. This CDR3 is built from 15 residues. Germline CDR1 and CDR2: ENHRY and SYGVKD. The V gene end was trimmed by 10 bases and the J gene end by 1 base; junction bases not matched to a gene: 6.

The chain joins TRBV7-2 to TRBJ2-1; possibly TRBD2 for D (5 bases). There are 12 residues in the CDR3. Germline V gives CDR1 SGHTA, CDR2 FQGNSA. The ends were cut back, 4 bases at V and 15 bases at J, with 16 bases in the middle. The CDR3 bases are TGTGCCAGCAGCTCCCCCCGGGAAGCAAGGTTCTTC. Protein product: CASSSPREARFF.